These 24 T cell receptor beta chains came from one sample sequenced in a study of shared clonotypes between healthy human individuals. TCRdb keeps only in-frame clones here, not all; method: immunoSEQ multiplex PCR. This table has 2 million to 2.5 million clones, more than 85% appearing once. Sequenced: naive CD4+ T cells from PBMCs. Subset here: CD45RA+ positively selected. These receptors were taken from a man younger than 35 in good health. Some clones in this sample may be carry-over from other donors' samples.

A single count supports this clone. The genes are TRBV30 and TRBJ2-4; D is possibly TRBD1 (6 bases). V lost 3 bases, J lost 9 bases, and 12 bases lay in between. There are 12 residues in the CDR3. CDR1 is GTSNPN and CDR2 is SVGIG in the germline V gene (reference sequence). CDR3 sequence: CAWRSGAGIQYF. The CDR3 nucleotides are TGTGCCTGGAGATCAGGGGCAGGCATTCAGTACTTC.

The chain uses TRBV5-1 and TRBJ2-1; TRBD1 agrees at 7 bases. With V trimmed by 5 bases and J by 4 bases, 6 bases remained unmatched. Germline V gene sequence: CDR1 SGHRS, CDR2 YFSETQ. The CDR3 totals 14 residues. CDR3 loop: CASSLRRGYNEQFF. The CDR3 region has the DNA TGCGCCAGCAGTCTACGCAGGGGGTACAATGAGCAGTTCTTC.

The V call is TRBV4-2, the J call TRBJ2-1; TRBD2 matches 7 bases. The V gene's germline CDR1 is LGHNA and CDR2 YNFKEQ. The CDR3 is 15 residues long. V was clipped by 1 base and J by 6 bases; unmatched bases: 6. CDR3 in amino acids: CASSQVAGAANEQFF. The CDR3 nucleotides read TGTGCCAGCAGCCAAGTGGCGGGAGCGGCCAATGAGCAGTTCTTC.

The chain has TRBV2 and TRBJ2-5; 11 bases map to TRBD2. Germline values: CDR1 SNHLY, CDR2 FYNNEI. The trim removed 7 bases at V and 5 bases at J, leaving 15 bases unmatched. The CDR3 has 17 residues. CDR3 sequence: CASTSDIAGGLGETQYF. The CDR3 DNA follows: TGTGCCAGCACCTCGGATATAGCGGGAGGGTTGGGGGAGACCCAGTACTTC.

This chain joins TRBV9 and TRBJ2-1; a weak D match, TRBD2 (5 bases). Trimming removed 0 bases from V and 7 bases from J, with 5 bases in between. Per germline, CDR1 SGDLS and CDR2 YYNGEE. The CDR3 runs 12 residues. CDR3 in amino acids: CASSVERNEQFF. The CDR3 region has the DNA TGTGCCAGCAGCGTAGAGCGGAATGAGCAGTTCTTC.

V gene TRBV5-1 combines with J gene TRBJ2-7, with D tentatively TRBD2 (5 bases). This CDR3 comprises 16 residues. Germline CDR1 and CDR2: SGHRS and YFSETQ. V was cut by 10 bases and J by 0 bases, with 23 bases left in between. The CDR3 bases are TGCGCCGGCTCCGGGGTAGGGAGCTATGACTCCTACGAGCAGTACTTC. It specifies CAGSGVGSYDSYEQYF.

The chain links TRBV28 to TRBJ2-7; D is possibly TRBD1 or TRBD2 (6 bases each). This CDR3 region has 14 residues. CDR1 and CDR2 (germline): MDHEN, SYDVKM. V was cut by 6 bases and J by 1 base, with 13 bases left in between. The DNA for the CDR3 is TGTGCCAGCAGGTCGAGGGGGGAGTCCTACGAGCAGTACTTC. Translating gives CASRSRGESYEQYF.

The genes are TRBV5-1 and TRBJ2-3, with 10 bases aligning to TRBD2. Germline values: CDR1 SGHRS, CDR2 YFSETQ. The trim removed 5 bases at V and 0 bases at J, leaving 6 bases unmatched. CDR3 length: 16 amino acids. The CDR3 spells CASRWTSGPSTDTQYF. Written as DNA, the CDR3 is TGCGCCAGCAGGTGGACTAGCGGCCCTAGCACAGATACGCAGTATTTT.

This rearrangement joins TRBV11-2 to TRBJ2-3, with D possibly being TRBD1 or TRBD2 (5 bases each). V gave up 6 bases and J gave up 0 bases, with 16 bases separating them. Germline CDR1 reads SGHAT; CDR2 reads FQNNGV. This CDR3 is 16 amino acids long. The CDR3 DNA sequence: TGTGCCAGCAGTTCTCCCGGGGCAGGGAGCACAGATACGCAGTATTTT. This gives the protein CASSSPGAGSTDTQYF. Using reference TRBV11-2 and TRBJ2-3 for the parts outside the CDR3, the full variable domain is EAGVAQSPRYKIIEKRQSVAFWCNPISGHATLYWYQQILGQGPKLLIQFQNNGVVDDSQLPKDRFSAERLKGVDSTLKIQPAKLEDSAVYLCASSSPGAGSTDTQYFGPGTRLTVL.

This clone has only one observation. The rearrangement joins TRBV2 to TRBJ2-7; D perhaps matches TRBD1 (6 bases). This CDR3 comprises 13 residues. Per the germline V gene, CDR1 is SNHLY and CDR2 is FYNNEI. Trimming stripped 10 bases from V and 2 bases from J, with 15 bases between. The CDR3 region is CATLDRTPYEQYF. Here the CDR3 DNA reads TGTGCCACCCTTGACAGGACACCCTACGAGCAGTACTTC.

This chain links TRBV19 with TRBJ2-3; D is perhaps TRBD2 (6 bases). From germline, CDR1 is LNHDA and CDR2 SQIVND (reference sequence). The ends were cut back, 3 bases at V and 0 bases at J, with 10 bases in the middle. This CDR3 region has 15 residues. CDR3 protein: CASSITGTSTDTQYF. The CDR3 nucleotides are TGTGCCAGTAGTATTACCGGGACTAGCACAGATACGCAGTATTTT.

The chain combines TRBV2 with TRBJ2-7; D remains ambiguous. The ends were cut back, 3 bases at V and 7 bases at J, with 13 bases in the middle. This CDR3 has 13 amino acids. Per germline, CDR1 SNHLY and CDR2 FYNNEI. For the CDR3, the DNA is TGTGCCAGCAGTGATTACGGAAATTTGGAGCAGTACTTC. This gives the protein CASSDYGNLEQYF.

V usage is TRBV29-1 and J usage is TRBJ2-2; D is unresolved. The CDR3 runs 13 residues. V was clipped by 4 bases and J by 4 bases, with 10 bases between them. Germline V gene lookup returns CDR1 SQVTM and CDR2 ANQGSEA. CDR3: CSVVPPGTGELFF. CDR3 in DNA: TGCAGCGTTGTTCCGCCGGGCACCGGGGAGCTGTTTTTT.

The genes are TRBV5-1 and TRBJ1-2; the D gene is possibly TRBD1 (5 bases). The V end lost 4 bases, the J end lost 4 bases, and 17 bases lay between the germline ends. In germline, CDR1 is SGHRS, CDR2 YFSETQ. The CDR3 has 15 residues. This chain's CDR3 is CASSIDGQGSYGYTF. In nucleotides, the CDR3 is TGCGCCAGCAGCATTGATGGCCAGGGTAGCTATGGCTACACCTTC. The entire variable domain, with the rest obtained from reference TRBV5-1 and TRBJ1-2, is as follows: KAGVTQTPRYLIKTRGQQVTLSCSPISGHRSVSWYQQTPGQGLQFLFEYFSETQRNKGNFPGRFSGRQFSNSRSEMNVSTLELGDSALYLCASSIDGQGSYGYTFGSGTRLTVV.

The J gene is TRBJ2-7, the V gene TRBV5-1, with D possibly TRBD2 on 5 matching bases. V shed 0 bases and J shed 5 bases, with 24 bases lying between them. Germline CDR1 is SGHRS and CDR2 is YFSETQ. The CDR3 totals 18 residues. DNA for the CDR3: TGCGCCAGCAGCTTGGCTCCGCTAGCTGGAGGAAGGTACGACGAGCAGTACTTC. It translates to CASSLAPLAGGRYDEQYF.

The chain combines TRBV6-5 with TRBJ1-3; D is uncertain. V was trimmed by 0 bases and J by 5 bases, leaving 11 bases between them. This CDR3 has 15 residues. Germline V gene lookup returns CDR1 MNHEY and CDR2 SVGAGI. The DNA for the CDR3 is TGTGCCAGCAGTTACTCGTACGGGGAGAGAAACACCATATATTTT. Amino acids: CASSYSYGERNTIYF.

V is TRBV9 and J is TRBJ2-1, with unresolved D. Trimming took 0 bases from V and 5 from J, leaving 9 bases between them. The CDR3 covers 14 residues. Germline V gene sequence: CDR1 SGDLS, CDR2 YYNGEE. The CDR3, as DNA: TGTGCCAGCAGCGTAGATTGGAGAAACAATGAGCAGTTCTTC. Protein: CASSVDWRNNEQFF.

The chain combines TRBV6-5 with TRBJ1-1, with D tentatively TRBD1 (5 bases). The V end lost 0 bases, the J end lost 6 bases, and 8 bases lay between the germline ends. Germline CDR1 reads MNHEY; CDR2 reads SVGAGI. This CDR3 spans 13 amino acids. In nucleotides, the CDR3 is TGTGCCAGCAGTTACTCGCGGGGGGCTGAAGCTTTCTTT. Its protein product is CASSYSRGAEAFF.

This chain uses TRBV5-1 with TRBJ2-2, with D possibly called TRBD1 or TRBD2 (5 bases each). The CDR3 is 17 residues long. The V and J ends lost 4 bases and 2 bases respectively, with 18 bases between them. Germline V gene data show CDR1 as SGHRS and CDR2 as YFSETQ. The CDR3 nucleotides are TGCGCCAGCAGCGCCGGGACCCGGACGGCTAACACCGGGGAGCTGTTTTTT. Its protein product is CASSAGTRTANTGELFF.

This rearrangement joins TRBV7-9 to TRBJ2-2; D is undetermined. The CDR3 contains 16 residues. CDR1 is SEHNR, CDR2 FQNEAQ, per germline (reference sequence). V was trimmed by 5 bases and J by 6 bases, leaving 19 bases between them. The CDR3 is CASSPLAGQVAGELFF. The CDR3 DNA sequence: TGTGCCAGCAGCCCCCTTGCCGGGCAGGTGGCCGGGGAGCTGTTTTTT.

The genes are TRBV30 and TRBJ2-1, with D possibly matching TRBD2 (6 bases). In germline, CDR1 is GTSNPN, CDR2 SVGIG (reference sequence). V lost 4 bases, J lost 10 bases, and 14 bases lay in between. This CDR3 comprises 12 residues. The CDR3 nucleotides read TGTGCCTGGAAGGGAGGAGGGAGAGAGCAGTTCTTC. Its protein product is CAWKGGGREQFF. Complete variable domain (other parts from reference TRBV30 and TRBJ2-1): SQTIHQWPATLVQPVGSPLSLECTVEGTSNPNLYWYRQAAGRGLQLLFYSVGIGQISSEVPQNLSASRPQDRQFILSSKKLLLSDSGFYLCAWKGGGREQFFGPGTRLTVL.

This chain joins TRBV10-2 and TRBJ2-5; D unresolved. The J call may be wrong; the DNA end is better matched by TRBJ2-7. The germline gives CDR1 WSHSY, CDR2 SAAADI. The CDR3 is made up of 13 amino acids. The CDR3: CASRAGSGYEQYF. CDR3 DNA sequence: TGCGCCAGCAGGGCCGGATCCGGCTACGAGCAGTACTTC.

This sequence joins TRBV7-9 and TRBJ1-1, with D tentatively TRBD1 (6 bases). CDR1 and CDR2 from the germline V gene are SEHNR and FQNEAQ (reference sequence). V lost 5 bases and J lost 2, with 15 bases in between. The length of the CDR3 is 15 residues. The CDR3 reads CASSPRAGTNTEAFF. The CDR3 nucleotides are TGTGCCAGCAGCCCCAGGGCAGGGACAAACACTGAAGCTTTCTTT.

The rearrangement joins TRBV7-9 to TRBJ1-1; D remains ambiguous. CDR3 size: 13 residues. In germline, CDR1 is SEHNR, CDR2 FQNEAQ (reference sequence). Trimming took off 5 bases at V and 5 bases at J, with 12 bases between the two ends. Here the CDR3 reads CASSRSGLTEAFF. Written as DNA, the CDR3 is TGTGCCAGCAGCCGTTCGGGTCTGACTGAAGCTTTCTTT.